This TCR beta chain was profiled in a study of blood T cell repertoires in COVID-19. Study as a whole: Italy, Spain and the United States were the sources of the convalescent and acute COVID-19 samples.

This CDR3 spans 16 amino acids. Germline CDR1 reads SGDLS; CDR2 reads YYNGEE. The V segment lost 4 bases and the J segment 6 bases; nucleotides outside the gene matches: 12. The authors' processing: Amplification with reference gene primers provided the estimates of nucleated cell counts. Assay: immunoSEQ multiplex PCR; the TCRdb copy retains only in-frame clones and omits some. From that table come the V and J calls and clone size; the DNA was used to work out D and trimming. The data hold approximately 200,000 clones, with about 85% observed a single time. The specimen was peripheral blood. This chain uses TRBV9 with TRBJ2-3, with 9 bases aligning to TRBD1. The TCR was taken from a woman aged 30 to 39 with active or convalescent COVID-19. The CDR3 here is CASSPLEQGAPDTQYF. The CDR3 DNA reads as TGTGCCAGCAGCCCCCTCGAACAGGGGGCTCCCGATACGCAGTATTTT.